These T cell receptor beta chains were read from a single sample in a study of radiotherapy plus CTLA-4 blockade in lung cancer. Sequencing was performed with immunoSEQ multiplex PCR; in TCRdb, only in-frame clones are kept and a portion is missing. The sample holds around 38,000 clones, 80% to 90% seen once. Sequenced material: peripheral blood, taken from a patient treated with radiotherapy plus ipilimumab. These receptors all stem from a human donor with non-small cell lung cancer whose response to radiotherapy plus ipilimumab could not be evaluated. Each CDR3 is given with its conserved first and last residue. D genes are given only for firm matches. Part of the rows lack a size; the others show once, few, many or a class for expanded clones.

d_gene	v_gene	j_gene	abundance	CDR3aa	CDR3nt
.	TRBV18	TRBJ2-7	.	CASSPSQGHSYEQYF	TGTGCCAGCTCACCTTCACAGGGACACTCCTACGAGCAGTACTTC
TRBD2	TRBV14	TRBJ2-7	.	CASSLLAGTYEQYF	TGTGCCAGCAGCCTACTAGCGGGAACTTACGAGCAGTACTTC
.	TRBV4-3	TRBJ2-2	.	CASSQEGGRTGELFF	TGCGCCAGCAGCCAAGAGGGGGGGCGTACCGGGGAGCTGTTTTTT
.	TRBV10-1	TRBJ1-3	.	CASSAVSGNTIYF	TGCGCCAGCAGTGCTGTTTCTGGAAACACCATATATTTT
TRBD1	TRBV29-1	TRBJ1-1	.	CSVEDEVRGRAFF	TGCAGCGTTGAAGATGAAGTCAGGGGGCGAGCTTTCTTT
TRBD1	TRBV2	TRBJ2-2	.	CASSRQGAGGELFF	TGTGCCAGCAGTAGACAGGGGGCCGGCGGGGAGCTGTTTTTT
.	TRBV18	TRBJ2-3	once	CASSADGSSTDTQYF	TGTGCCAGCTCGGCCGACGGGAGTAGCACAGATACGCAGTATTTT
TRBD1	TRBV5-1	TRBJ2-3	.	CASSLADRKDTQYF	TGCGCCAGCAGCTTGGCGGACAGGAAGGATACGCAGTATTTT
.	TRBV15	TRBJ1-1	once	CATSRAGGTEAFF	TGTGCCACCAGCAGAGCGGGGGGGACTGAAGCTTTCTTT
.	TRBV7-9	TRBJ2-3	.	CASSPGQRGDTQYF	TGTGCCAGCAGCCCAGGACAGCGAGGCGATACGCAGTATTTT
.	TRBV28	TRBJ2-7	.	CASSLYEGEGSYEQYF	TGTGCCAGCAGTTTATATGAGGGGGAGGGTTCCTACGAGCAGTACTTC
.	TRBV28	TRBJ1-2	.	CASSSGQTVYGYTF	TGTGCCAGCAGTTCTGGGCAGACCGTCTATGGCTACACCTTC